This T cell receptor (beta chain) appears in the sequencing data of a study of radiation and T cells in renal cell carcinoma. The wider study: Nephrectomy followed 15 Gy stereotactic body radiation by 4 weeks.

Time point in this sample: blood 2 weeks post-SBRT. Treatment reported: 15 Gy SBRT to primary tumor, nephrectomy 4 weeks later. Radiation-treated patients gave blood at baseline, week 2 and week 4. As to this clone: The target antigen is unknown.

Study-wide points: From baseline, blood top tumor clonotypes peaked at 2 weeks post-radiation. No pretreatment tumor biopsies were available for baseline clonotypes.

The CDR3 loop spans 17 amino acids. Germline loops: CDR1 SEHNR, CDR2 FQNEAQ (reference sequence). With 1 base clipped from V and 5 bases from J, the junction kept 10 bases outside the gene matches. Only in-frame clones appear in the TCRdb table, and some are missing; sequencing was by immunoSEQ multiplex PCR. This sample has 100,000 to 150,000 clones, with approximately 90% found just once. The starting material was blood, obtained from a patient whose treatment included radiotherapy and nephrectomy. This clonotype was sampled from a woman aged 70-85 years with renal cell carcinoma. The chain combines TRBV7-9 with TRBJ2-3; 9 bases fit TRBD2. CDR3 nucleotide sequence: TGTGCCAGCAGCTTAGGTTTAGGCGGGGGGGCCGGAGATACGCAGTATTTT. This sequence encodes CASSLGLGGGAGDTQYF.